Following are 23 T cell receptor beta chains from one sample sequenced in a study of blood T cells in healthy people across ages. The authors ran a second PCR of about 7 to 12 cycles using a sample-barcoded 5' primer and a J-beta primer mix. A single record per CDR3 protein comes from TCRdb applying MiXCR to the 5' RACE reads. The sample includes about 2 million distinct CDR3 sequences, less than 50% of them seen just once. What was sequenced was blood. These receptors were taken from a woman aged 40 to 55 in good health.

The sample holds a few counts of this clonotype. The chain has TRBV6-1 and TRBJ2-3, with 9 bases matching TRBD2. Germline CDR1 reads MNHNS; CDR2 reads SASEGT. There are 19 residues in the CDR3. The V and J ends lost 4 bases and 0 bases, in that order; junction bases with no gene match: 14. CDR3 amino acids: CASSVSLVTGTSSTDTQYF. CDR3 sequence (DNA): TGTGCCAGCAGTGTCTCCCTGGTTACCGGGACTAGCAGCACAGATACGCAGTATTTT.

In its sample, this clonotype was seen once. V is TRBV7-9 and J is TRBJ1-2, with 8 bases lining up with TRBD1. The CDR3 sequence is 14 residues long. The germline CDR1 and CDR2 sequences are SEHNR and FQNEAQ (reference sequence). Losses at the gene ends were 5 bases for V and 6 bases for J; bases not matched to a gene: 8. CDR3 DNA: TGTGCCAGCAGCGAAGTGGGACAGGCTCATGGCTACACCTTC. Encoded protein: CASSEVGQAHGYTF.

The chain is built from TRBV20-1 and TRBJ2-5; 7 nucleotides agree with TRBD1. Germline-derived CDR1 and CDR2 are DFQATT and SNEGSKA (reference sequence). This CDR3 has 12 residues. The V gene end was trimmed by 6 bases and the J gene end by 5 bases; junction bases not matched to a gene: 6. CDR3 amino acids: CSAPRQGETQYF. The CDR3 bases are TGCAGTGCCCCCCGACAGGGTGAGACCCAGTACTTC.

The chain combines TRBV20-1 with TRBJ1-2, with D hard to call. This CDR3 is 12 amino acids long. The ends were cut back, 1 base at V and 3 bases at J, with 6 bases in the middle. Germline V gene lookup returns CDR1 DFQATT and CDR2 SNEGSKA (reference sequence). CDR3 region: CSARVVDYGYTF. CDR3 sequence (DNA): TGCAGTGCTAGAGTGGTAGACTATGGCTACACCTTC.

The rearrangement uses TRBV7-3 and TRBJ2-5; D remains unclear. V was trimmed by 5 bases and J by 6 bases, leaving 10 bases between them. This CDR3 is built from 12 residues. The germline V gene has CDR1 SGHTA and CDR2 FQGTGA. CDR3 region: CASSQVGKTQYF. Written as DNA, the CDR3 is TGTGCCAGCAGCCAGGTTGGGAAGACCCAGTACTTC.

The rearrangement uses TRBV4-3 and TRBJ2-7; D not resolved. The V gene lost 3 bases and the J gene lost 2 bases, with 14 bases spanning the gap. The CDR3 has 15 amino acids. The germline CDR1 and CDR2 sequences are LGHNA and YSLEER. The CDR3 DNA reads TGCGCCAGCAGCCAGGATCAGCTGGGGACCTACGAGCAGTACTTC. This sequence encodes CASSQDQLGTYEQYF.

The V call is TRBV24-1, the J call TRBJ2-5; TRBD1 matches 8 bases. The CDR3 spans 16 residues. Germline trimming cut 3 bases from V and 1 base from J; bases unmatched to any gene: 6. CDR1 and CDR2 from the germline V gene are KGHDR and SFDVKD. This CDR3 reads CATSDQGASLQETQYF. The CDR3 DNA reads TGTGCCACCAGTGATCAGGGGGCCTCCCTCCAAGAGACCCAGTACTTC.

CDR3 region: CASSQEQGAQETQYF. CDR3 sequence (DNA): TGTGCCAGCAGCCAAGAACAGGGGGCCCAAGAGACCCAGTACTTC. The chain combines TRBV4-2 with TRBJ2-5; TRBD1 matches 9 bases. The V segment lost 0 bases and the J segment 1 base; nucleotides outside the gene matches: 0. The length of the CDR3 is 15 residues. CDR1 is LGHNA, CDR2 YNFKEQ, per germline.

This chain joins TRBV7-8 and TRBJ1-6; 8 positions match TRBD1. J was trimmed by 11 bases and V by 4 bases; bases with no gene match: 19. This CDR3 region has 18 residues. CDR1 SGHVS and CDR2 FQNEAQ come from the germline V gene. The CDR3 nucleotides read TGTGCCAGCAGCTCCCCTAAGCAGGGGGCGAGAAGAAGCGCACCCCTCCACTTT. Translation: CASSSPKQGARRSAPLHF. Drawing the rest from reference TRBV7-8 and TRBJ1-6, the complete variable domain is GAGVSQSPRYKVAKRGQDVALRCDPISGHVSLFWYQQALGQGPEFLTYFQNEAQLDKSGLPSDRFFAERPEGSVSTLKIQRTQQEDSAVYLCASSSPKQGARRSAPLHFGNGTRLTVT.

The V gene is TRBV7-2, the J gene TRBJ1-4; D unresolved. V was shortened by 4 bases and J by 4 bases, with 10 bases between the two germline ends. Germline V lookup: CDR1 SGHTA, CDR2 FQGNSA. The CDR3 runs to 14 residues. The CDR3 sequence: CASSSDGHNEKLFF. As DNA, the CDR3 is TGTGCCAGCAGCTCGGACGGTCATAATGAAAAACTGTTTTTT.

In its sample, this clonotype was seen a few times. The V gene is TRBV6-5, the J gene TRBJ1-2; D is possibly TRBD1 (6 bases). The V end was cut by 6 bases, the J end by 7 bases, with 12 bases between. Germline assignment: CDR1 MNHEY and CDR2 SVGAGI. This CDR3 comprises 12 residues. This CDR3 reads CASRANRVGYTF. Written as DNA, the CDR3 is TGTGCCAGCAGGGCGAACAGGGTTGGCTACACCTTC.

The V and J genes are TRBV29-1 and TRBJ1-6; D unresolved. Per the germline V gene, CDR1 is SQVTM and CDR2 is ANQGSEA. Trimming cost V 5 bases and J 7 bases, with 6 bases left between them. The CDR3 is made up of 11 amino acids. The CDR3 here is CSVPSNSPLHF. The CDR3 region has the DNA TGCAGCGTTCCGTCAAATTCACCCCTCCACTTT. Combining the CDR3 with reference TRBV29-1 and TRBJ1-6 gives the whole variable domain SAVISQKPSRDICQRGTSLTIQCQVDSQVTMMFWYRQQPGQSLTLIATANQGSEATYESGFVIDKFPISRPNLTFSTLTVSNMSPEDSSIYLCSVPSNSPLHFGNGTRLTVT.

The J gene is TRBJ1-2, the V gene TRBV10-1, with TRBD1 identical over 7 bases. The length of the CDR3 is 18 residues. Germline CDR1 and CDR2: WNHNN and SYGVQD (reference sequence). The trim removed 2 bases at V and 0 bases at J, leaving 12 bases unmatched. The CDR3 here is CASSEIDRVTETNYGYTF. The CDR3 DNA is TGCGCCAGCAGTGAGATAGACAGGGTCACGGAAACTAACTATGGCTACACCTTC.

The chain links TRBV6-5 to TRBJ2-5; tentatively, D is TRBD1 (6 bases). The J call is doubtful: the DNA matches TRBJ2-7 better. This CDR3 has 15 residues. Looked up from germline, CDR1 is MNHEY and CDR2 is SVGAGI. The CDR3: CASSTGTEQGSEQYF. CDR3 DNA sequence: TGTGCCAGCAGTACCGGAACCGAACAGGGATCCGAGCAGTACTTC.

The chain has TRBV5-8 and TRBJ1-2; D is unclear. Germline values: CDR1 SGHTS, CDR2 YDEGEE. This CDR3 comprises 13 residues. Trimming stripped 5 bases from V and 7 bases from J, with 15 bases between. The CDR3 protein is CASRPDVGSGYTF. CDR3 DNA sequence: TGTGCCAGCAGGCCTGACGTGGGCTCTGGCTACACCTTC.

There are a few counts of this clonotype. The V call is TRBV27, the J call TRBJ2-7; 10 nucleotides agree with TRBD1. V shed 7 bases, J shed 3 bases, and the junction held 15 bases outside the gene matches. Germline assignment: CDR1 MNHEY and CDR2 SMNVEV (reference sequence). This CDR3 region has 17 residues. The chain's CDR3 is CASTRRVPTGGGYEQYF. The CDR3 DNA follows: TGTGCCAGCACCAGGCGGGTACCGACAGGGGGCGGCTACGAGCAGTACTTC.

The chain carries TRBV28 and TRBJ1-4; D not resolved. CDR3 size: 16 residues. V lost 5 bases and J 0 bases, leaving 13 bases between the germline ends. Germline CDR1 MDHEN, CDR2 SYDVKM. The chain's CDR3 is CASSPMGFATNEKLFF. The CDR3 coding sequence is TGTGCCAGCAGTCCGATGGGGTTCGCAACTAATGAAAAACTGTTTTTT.

The CDR3 is CASSLGDSQVNGYTF. As DNA, the CDR3 is TGTGCCAGCAGCCTGGGGGACAGTCAGGTCAATGGCTACACCTTC. The chain carries TRBV7-2 and TRBJ1-2; 7 bases map to TRBD1. Germline trimming cut 5 bases from V and 6 bases from J; bases unmatched to any gene: 12. Germline V gene data show CDR1 as SGHTA and CDR2 as FQGNSA. CDR3 length: 15 residues.

For this clonotype: A read error may account for a junction end that differs from germline. The chain carries TRBV4-3 and TRBJ2-7; a weak D match, TRBD2 (5 bases). The CDR3 has 16 residues. From germline, CDR1 is LGHNA and CDR2 YSLEER. The CDR3 here is CASGQAAAPTSYEQYF. In DNA, the CDR3 is TGCGCCAGCGGCCAAGCGGCGGCACCTACCTCCTACGAGCAGTACTTC.

In its sample, this clonotype was seen a few times. The V gene is TRBV12-3 or TRBV12-4, the J gene TRBJ1-2; D might be TRBD1 (5 bases). With 3 bases removed from V and 5 bases from J, the gap between germline ends came to 16 bases. The CDR3 extends over 15 amino acids. In nucleotides, the CDR3 is TGTGCCAGCAGTTTCGGTCGGGGACTGAAGTATGGCTACACCTTC. Its translation: CASSFGRGLKYGYTF.

This clonotype was picked up one time. The chain is built from TRBV28 and TRBJ2-5, with 7 bases lining up with TRBD1. Germline CDR1 is MDHEN and CDR2 is SYDVKM. This CDR3 spans 15 amino acids. V shed 3 bases and J 2 bases; nucleotides not matched to a gene: 6. The CDR3 region has the DNA TGTGCCAGCAGTTTTGACAGGGCGGAGCAAGAGACCCAGTACTTC. The encoded protein is CASSFDRAEQETQYF.

This clonotype was counted a few times. This chain links TRBV15 with TRBJ2-7; D uncertain. The CDR3 contains 13 residues. Trimming stripped 0 bases from V and 0 bases from J, with 3 bases between. CDR1 is LNHNV and CDR2 is YYDKDF in the germline V gene (reference sequence). CDR3 loop: CATSREDSYEQYF. The CDR3 DNA is TGTGCCACCAGCAGAGAGGACTCCTACGAGCAGTACTTC.

This sequence joins TRBV11-2 and TRBJ1-2; 7 bases map to TRBD1. This CDR3 spans 16 amino acids. The V segment lost 5 bases and the J segment 0 bases; nucleotides outside the gene matches: 9. Germline-derived CDR1 and CDR2 are SGHAT and FQNNGV. The CDR3 reads CASSHPRDSSNYGYTF. The CDR3 DNA reads TGTGCCAGCAGCCATCCCCGGGACAGTTCTAACTATGGCTACACCTTC.